A selection of T cell receptor beta chains follows, all from one sample in a study of T cells in Graves' hyperthyroidism and ophthalmopathy. TCRdb reprocessed the multiplex PCR reads with MiXCR, giving one entry per CDR3 protein. The sample carries about 380,000 distinct CDR3 sequences, roughly 18% recorded once. Sample: blood. Receptor source: a man younger than 30 with Graves' ophthalmopathy. CDR3s include the opening cysteine and the closing phenylalanine or tryptophan. Each record gives: clone size, J gene, V gene, D gene, CDR3 DNA, CDR3 protein. The D gene is left open where the match is weak. Where a row states a size, it is once, few, many or the class of an expanded clone; other rows omit it.

>many|TRBJ1-5|TRBV9|NA
TGTGCCAGCAGCGTAGAAGGGAATAGCAATCAGCCCCAGCATTTT
CASSVEGNSNQPQHF
>many|TRBJ2-3|TRBV18|TRBD2
TGTGCCAGCTCCCGCAAACTAGCGGGGGGAGCAGATACGCAGTATTTT
CASSRKLAGGADTQYF
>medium-sized|TRBJ1-2|TRBV5-6|TRBD1
TGTGCCAGCAGCCCCTGGGACAGGGAACGCGGCTACACCTTC
CASSPWDRERGYTF
>many|TRBJ1-1|TRBV5-1|TRBD1
TGCGCCAGCAGCCCTAGGACAGGGGAGAGCACTGAAGCTTTCTTT
CASSPRTGESTEAFF
>many|TRBJ1-1|TRBV3-1|NA
TGTGCCAGCAGCCCGCGACTGACGGAGAACACTGAAGCTTTCTTT
CASSPRLTENTEAFF
>few|TRBJ1-4|TRBV6-1|NA
TGTGCCAGCAAGGCGACGGGAAATGAAAAACTGTTTTTT
CASKATGNEKLFF
>many|TRBJ2-1|TRBV7-9|TRBD1
TGTGCCAGCAGCCCGTCTACAGGGGGCTTCGCCTACAATGAGCAGTTCTTC
CASSPSTGGFAYNEQFF
>NA|TRBJ2-7|TRBV14|NA
TGTGCCAGCAGCCAGGCGGGGTACTACGAGCAGTACTTC
CASSQAGYYEQYF
>many|TRBJ1-1|TRBV2|NA
TGTGCCAGCACCGGGAGAGCGGATACCACTGAAGCTTTCTTT
CASTGRADTTEAFF
>NA|TRBJ2-1|TRBV9|TRBD2
TGTGCCAGCAGCGTAGGTGGGGGGGGCTACAATGAGCAGTTCTTC
CASSVGGGGYNEQFF
>many|TRBJ1-5|TRBV27|NA
TGTGCCAGCAGTTCTGAAGGGTACCAGCCCCAGCATTTT
CASSSEGYQPQHF
>NA|TRBJ2-1|TRBV28|TRBD1
TGTGCCAGCAGTCGCCCCGGGACAGGTTCAACCGAGCAGTTCTTC
CASSRPGTGSTEQFF
>NA|TRBJ1-5|TRBV4-1|TRBD1
TGCGCCAGCAGCCACAACACAGGGGATAGCAATCAGCCCCAGCATTTT
CASSHNTGDSNQPQHF
>few|TRBJ1-6|TRBV7-3|NA
TGTGCCAGCAGCTGGGGGCAGGGAGATTCACCCCTCCACTTT
CASSWGQGDSPLHF
>many|TRBJ1-1|TRBV10-3|NA
TGTGCCATCACCGGAGTGGGGGGGAACACTGAAGCTTTCTTT
CAITGVGGNTEAFF
>NA|TRBJ2-5|TRBV28|NA
TGTGCCAGCAGTTTAGGGTTGATAAAGGCCAACCAAGAGACCCAGTACTTC
CASSLGLIKANQETQYF
>many|TRBJ1-2|TRBV2|NA
TGTGCCAGCAGTGAAGTTCGGGCAGCGGGCCTCTATGGCTACACCTTC
CASSEVRAAGLYGYTF
>NA|TRBJ1-1|TRBV5-1|NA
TGCGCCAGGAGCTCAGGACGGGGGGCTTTCTTT
CARSSGRGAFF
>few|TRBJ1-3|TRBV19|TRBD1
TGTGCCAGTACCTCCATTGCCCCGGACAGGGGAAGAGCTGGAAACACCATATATTTT
CASTSIAPDRGRAGNTIYF
>few|TRBJ1-6|TRBV6-2/TRBV6-3|NA
TGTGCCAGCAGTTATGGGGCCGGGAAAGGTTCCTATAATTCACCCCTCCACTTT
CASSYGAGKGSYNSPLHF
>many|TRBJ1-1|TRBV10-3|NA
TGTGCCATTCAGGGGATTAACACTGAAGCTTTCTTT
CAIQGINTEAFF
>NA|TRBJ2-3|TRBV20-1|NA
TGCAGTGCTAGTACCGGGGCGAGGGAAACAGATACGCAGTATTTT
CSASTGARETDTQYF
>many|TRBJ2-3|TRBV27|NA
TGTGCCAGCAGTACCCTTGGAGAGGCACTCACAGATACGCAGTATTTT
CASSTLGEALTDTQYF
>many|TRBJ1-1|TRBV24-1|NA
TGTGCCACCAGTGTCGACAGCCTGAACACTGAAGCTTTCTTT
CATSVDSLNTEAFF
>many|TRBJ2-1|TRBV24-1|NA
TGTGCCACCAGTGATACGAGAATTACCTACAATGAGCAGTTCTTC
CATSDTRITYNEQFF
>few|TRBJ2-3|TRBV27|TRBD2
TGTGCCAGCAGTTCACTAGCGGGGATTTCCCTGGCACCGCAGTATTTT
CASSSLAGISLAPQYF
>NA|TRBJ2-5|TRBV25-1|TRBD1
TGTGCCAGCAGTAACAACTTGGACAGGGGAAGGCGAGAGACCCAGTACTTC
CASSNNLDRGRRETQYF
>NA|TRBJ2-2|TRBV5-1|TRBD1
TGCGCCAGCAGCTCACAGGGGGCGGTCACCGGGGAGCTGTTTTTT
CASSSQGAVTGELFF
>NA|TRBJ2-1|TRBV7-8|TRBD2
TGTGCCAGCAGCTTAGGCGCAGCGGGGGGGCCGATTGAGCAGTTCTTC
CASSLGAAGGPIEQFF
>few|TRBJ2-3|TRBV6-1|TRBD2
TGTGCCAGCAGTGAATTTGGCGGGGGGGCTTCCACAGATACGCAGTATTTT
CASSEFGGGASTDTQYF
>many|TRBJ2-5|TRBV5-6|NA
TGTGCCAGCAGCTTGGACGACAGCCAGACCCAGTACTTC
CASSLDDSQTQYF
>NA|TRBJ2-5|TRBV4-1|NA
TGCGCCAGCAGCCAAGTCATATTGGAGACCCAGTACTTC
CASSQVILETQYF